Below, 17 T cell receptor beta chains from the same sample are listed, as sequenced in a study of T cells after yellow fever vaccination. TCRdb called the 5' RACE reads again in MiXCR, with one record for every CDR3 protein. The sample shows approximately 600,000 distinct CDR3 sequences, roughly an eighth of them seen only once. The source material was PBMCs, sampled on the day of the yellow fever booster vaccination. The receptor set was obtained from a man aged 25-45 years who received the YFV17D yellow fever vaccine.

The chain combines TRBV20-1 with TRBJ2-3; 9 bases agree with TRBD2. This CDR3 contains 16 residues. After removal of 3 bases from V and 4 bases from J, the junction contained 11 bases not matched to a gene. Germline assignment: CDR1 DFQATT and CDR2 SNEGSKA (reference sequence). For the CDR3, the DNA is TGCAGTGCTAGGGTATCCGGGACTAGCAGGGCAGATACGCAGTATTTT. This gives the protein CSARVSGTSRADTQYF.

This clonotype was picked up a small number of times. The chain joins TRBV6-2 or TRBV6-3 to TRBJ2-1, with TRBD2 matching 12 bases. V gave up 8 bases and J gave up 0 bases; unmatched junction bases: 8. CDR3 length: 17 residues. From germline, CDR1 is MNHEY and CDR2 SVGEGT. The CDR3 loop reads CASGGTSGSSSYNEQFF. The CDR3 bases are TGTGCCAGCGGCGGGACTAGCGGGTCCTCCTCCTACAATGAGCAGTTCTTC.

The table lists this clonotype with many counts. CDR3 nucleotides: TGTGCCAGCAGATATCAGACATCTGATGGCTACACCTTC. Amino acids: CASRYQTSDGYTF. This chain connects TRBV12-3 or TRBV12-4 to TRBJ1-2; D is undetermined. The CDR3 contains 13 residues. V lost 6 bases to trimming and J lost 6 bases, with 14 bases between them.

A few counts support this clonotype. The rearrangement joins TRBV3-1 to TRBJ2-2; the D is unclear. The CDR3 totals 14 residues. The V end was cut by 0 bases, the J end by 9 bases, with 11 bases between. Per germline, CDR1 LGHDT and CDR2 YNNKEL (reference sequence). The CDR3 DNA is TGTGCCAGCAGCCAAGATACGGGCGCCAGGGAGCTGTTTTTT. Residues: CASSQDTGARELFF.

This rearrangement joins TRBV7-2 to TRBJ2-5; TRBD2 might be the D (6 bases). In germline, CDR1 is SGHTA, CDR2 FQGNSA. V was cut by 2 bases and J by 3 bases, with 10 bases left in between. The CDR3 has 14 amino acids. In nucleotides, the CDR3 is TGTGCCAGCAGCTTATTGGCGGGAAAAGAGACCCAGTACTTC. Translated, it gives CASSLLAGKETQYF.

CDR3 nucleotides: TGTGCCAGCAGCCGACAGAGCCACACTGAAGCTTTCTTT. Translated: CASSRQSHTEAFF. The rearrangement links TRBV12-3 or TRBV12-4 to TRBJ1-1, with D tentatively TRBD1 (5 bases). The CDR3 runs 13 residues. V lost 6 bases and J 3 bases, leaving 11 bases between the germline ends.

This clonotype was recorded a few times. V usage is TRBV3-1 and J usage is TRBJ1-3; D unclear. V was trimmed by 2 bases and J by 5 bases, leaving 10 bases between them. This CDR3 region has 14 residues. Per germline, CDR1 LGHDT and CDR2 YNNKEL (reference sequence). The CDR3 protein is CASSQPLFRNTIYF. CDR3 coding DNA: TGTGCCAGCAGCCAACCCCTATTCAGAAACACCATATATTTT.

Only a few counts were recorded for this clonotype. V usage is TRBV15 and J usage is TRBJ2-3; D not resolved. CDR1 is LNHNV, CDR2 YYDKDF, per germline (reference sequence). With 0 bases removed from V and 6 bases from J, the gap between germline ends came to 19 bases. The CDR3 spans 17 residues. CDR3 nucleotide sequence: TGTGCCACCAGCAGAGAGATCGGTAGGGATCTTTGGGATACGCAGTATTTT. Protein: CATSREIGRDLWDTQYF. The whole variable domain, filled in from reference TRBV15 and TRBJ2-3, reads DAMVIQNPRYQVTQFGKPVTLSCSQTLNHNVMYWYQQKSSQAPKLLFHYYDKDFNNEADTPDNFQSRRPNTSFCFLDIRSPGLGDTAMYLCATSREIGRDLWDTQYFGPGTRLTVL.

The chain links TRBV6-2 or TRBV6-3 to TRBJ1-2; D remains unclear. Trimming pared 5 bases from V and 7 bases from J, leaving 11 bases between. Germline assignment: CDR1 MNHEY and CDR2 SVGEGT. The CDR3 is 12 residues long. CDR3 DNA sequence: TGTGCCAGCAGTCAGTTGGACTTTGGCTACACCTTC. Amino acids: CASSQLDFGYTF.

This sequence joins TRBV29-1 and TRBJ1-3; D unresolved. The V gene's germline CDR1 is SQVTM and CDR2 ANQGSEA. The CDR3 length is 15 residues. The V end lost 0 bases, the J end lost 4 bases, and 13 bases lay between the germline ends. The chain's CDR3 is CSVEDRSFRGNTIYF. CDR3 DNA: TGCAGCGTTGAAGATCGGAGTTTTAGGGGAAACACCATATATTTT.

This clonotype occurred a few times. The junction shows a germline mismatch at one end, possibly a read error. V and J are TRBV11-2 and TRBJ1-1; 11 nucleotides align to TRBD1. From germline, CDR1 is SGHAT and CDR2 FQNNGV. The CDR3 has 21 amino acids. CDR3 sequence reads: CASGLDLLGTGGIPMNTEAFF. Here the CDR3 DNA reads TGTGCCAGCGGCTTGGACCTTCTAGGGACAGGGGGTATCCCCATGAACACTGAAGCTTTCTTT.

This clonotype appeared a few times. The chain carries TRBV5-4 and TRBJ2-2, with a possible D match to TRBD1 (6 bases). CDR3 length: 16 residues. Germline values: CDR1 SGHNT, CDR2 YYREEE (reference sequence). The V end lost 3 bases, the J end lost 0 bases, and 12 bases lay between the germline ends. CDR3 DNA sequence: TGTGCCAGCAGCTATCCCGGGACACCGAACACCGGGGAGCTGTTTTTT. Its protein product is CASSYPGTPNTGELFF.

This clonotype showed up many times. The chain joins TRBV12-3 or TRBV12-4 to TRBJ2-2; D not resolved. The ends were cut back, 7 bases at V and 2 bases at J, with 14 bases in the middle. The CDR3 is 15 residues long. This CDR3 reads CASTPVSGNTGELFF. CDR3 coding DNA: TGTGCCAGCACCCCGGTGTCGGGTAACACCGGGGAGCTGTTTTTT.

This clonotype has just a few counts. The rearrangement joins TRBV12-3 or TRBV12-4 to TRBJ2-7; D perhaps matches TRBD2 (5 bases). Trimming took 3 bases from V and 5 from J, leaving 8 bases between them. CDR3 length equals 12 residues. The CDR3 nucleotides read TGTGCCAGCAGTTTTAGACTAAACGAGCAGTACTTC. Translation: CASSFRLNEQYF.

The chain links TRBV6-1 to TRBJ2-2; a weak D match, TRBD1 (5 bases). This CDR3 region has 12 residues. Per the germline V gene, CDR1 is MNHNS and CDR2 is SASEGT. The V end lost 4 bases, the J end lost 10 bases, and 10 bases lay between the germline ends. CDR3 bases: TGTGCCAGCAGTGTTTTAGGACAGGAGCTGTTTTTT. It translates to CASSVLGQELFF.

There are a few counts of this clonotype. J is TRBJ1-5 and V is TRBV12-3 or TRBV12-4; D is possibly TRBD1 (6 bases). The CDR3 is made up of 15 amino acids. V was shortened by 7 bases and J by 3 bases, with 16 bases between the two germline ends. The CDR3: CASKPDRRNNQPQHF. As DNA, the CDR3 is TGTGCCAGCAAACCTGACAGGCGAAACAATCAGCCCCAGCATTTT.

V and J are TRBV15 and TRBJ1-1; tentatively, D is TRBD1 (5 bases). Germline loops: CDR1 LNHNV, CDR2 YYDKDF (reference sequence). V shed 0 bases and J shed 11 bases, with 13 bases lying between them. This CDR3 spans 13 amino acids. The CDR3 loop is CATSRDEDTVAFF. Here the CDR3 DNA reads TGTGCCACCAGCAGAGATGAGGACACGGTCGCTTTCTTT. Using reference TRBV15 and TRBJ1-1 for the parts outside the CDR3, the full variable domain is DAMVIQNPRYQVTQFGKPVTLSCSQTLNHNVMYWYQQKSSQAPKLLFHYYDKDFNNEADTPDNFQSRRPNTSFCFLDIRSPGLGDTAMYLCATSRDEDTVAFFGQGTRLTVV.